This TCR beta chain appears in the sequencing data of a study of blood T cell repertoires in COVID-19. Across the study: Samples taken during acute and convalescent COVID-19 were collected in the United States, Italy and Spain. The cDNA or gDNA used as material had been derived from T cells, B-cell-depleted T cells, or PBMCs.

In the source study's methods: Quantification of nucleated cells was approximated via reference gene primer amplification. TCRdb's table, derived via immunoSEQ multiplex PCR, lists solely in-frame clones and lacks some. Clone size and V and J calls were adopted from that table, with D and trimming inferred from the DNA. The profile covers approximately 150,000 clones, with about 84% appearing a single time and more than 4% taken by the ten largest. V was shortened by 7 bases and J by 1 base, with 13 bases between the two germline ends. CDR1 MNHEY and CDR2 SVGAGI come from the germline V gene. There are 15 residues in the CDR3.

The clonotype originates from a woman aged 45-65 years with acute or convalescent COVID-19. The material sequenced was peripheral blood. This rearrangement joins TRBV6-5 to TRBJ2-2, with TRBD2 as a possible D gene (5 bases). DNA of the CDR3: TGTGCCAGCAAACCTCAACGGGAGAACACCGGGGAGCTGTTTTTT. Protein: CASKPQRENTGELFF.